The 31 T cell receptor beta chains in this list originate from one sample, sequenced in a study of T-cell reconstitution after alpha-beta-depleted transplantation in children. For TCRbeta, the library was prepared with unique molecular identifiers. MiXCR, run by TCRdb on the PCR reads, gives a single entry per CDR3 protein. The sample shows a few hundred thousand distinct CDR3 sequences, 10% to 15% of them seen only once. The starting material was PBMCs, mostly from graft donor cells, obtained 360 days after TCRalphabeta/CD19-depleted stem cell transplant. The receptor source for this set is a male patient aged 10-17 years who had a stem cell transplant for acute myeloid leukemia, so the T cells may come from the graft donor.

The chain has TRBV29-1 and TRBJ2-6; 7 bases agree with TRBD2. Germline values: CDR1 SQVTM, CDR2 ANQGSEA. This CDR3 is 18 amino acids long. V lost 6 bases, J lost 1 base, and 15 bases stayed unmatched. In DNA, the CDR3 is TGCAGCGTGGGGGGACTGGCGGGAGTCCGTTCTGGGGCCAACGTCCTGACTTTC. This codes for CSVGGLAGVRSGANVLTF.

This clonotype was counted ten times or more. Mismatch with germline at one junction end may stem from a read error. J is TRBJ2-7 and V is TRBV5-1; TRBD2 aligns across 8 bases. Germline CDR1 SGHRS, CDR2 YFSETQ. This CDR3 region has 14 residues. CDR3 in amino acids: CASSLVSGSYEQYF. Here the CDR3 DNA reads TGTGCCAGCAGCTTAGTGAGCGGGAGCTACGAGCAGTACTTC.

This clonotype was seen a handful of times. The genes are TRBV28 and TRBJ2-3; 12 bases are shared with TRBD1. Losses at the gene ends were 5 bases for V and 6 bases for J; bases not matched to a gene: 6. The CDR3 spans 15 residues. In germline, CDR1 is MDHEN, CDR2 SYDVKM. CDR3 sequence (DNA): TGTGCCAGCAGTCCCGGGACAGGGGGCCTGGATACGCAGTATTTT. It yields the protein CASSPGTGGLDTQYF.

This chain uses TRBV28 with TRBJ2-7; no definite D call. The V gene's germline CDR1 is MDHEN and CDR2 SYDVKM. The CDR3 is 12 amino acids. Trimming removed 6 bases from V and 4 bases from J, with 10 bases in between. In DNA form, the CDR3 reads TGTGCCAGCAGCCCTGCTATGTACGAGCAGTACTTC. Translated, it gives CASSPAMYEQYF.

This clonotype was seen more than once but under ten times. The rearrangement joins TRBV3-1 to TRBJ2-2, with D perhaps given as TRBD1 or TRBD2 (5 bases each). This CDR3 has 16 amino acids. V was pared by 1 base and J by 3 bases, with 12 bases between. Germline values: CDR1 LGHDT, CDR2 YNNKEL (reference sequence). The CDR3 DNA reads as TGTGCCAGCAGCCAAGCACGGGACCTTCACACCGGGGAGCTGTTTTTT. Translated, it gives CASSQARDLHTGELFF. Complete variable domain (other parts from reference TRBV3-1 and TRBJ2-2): DTAVSQTPKYLVTQMGNDKSIKCEQNLGHDTMYWYKQDSKKFLKIMFSYNNKELIINETVPNRFSPKSPDKAHLNLHINSLELGDSAVYFCASSQARDLHTGELFFGEGSRLTVL.

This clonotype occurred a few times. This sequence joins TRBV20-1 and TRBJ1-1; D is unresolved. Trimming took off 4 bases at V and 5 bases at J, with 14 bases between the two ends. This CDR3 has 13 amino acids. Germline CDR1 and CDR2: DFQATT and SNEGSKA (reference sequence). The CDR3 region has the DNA TGCAGTGCTACACCCTCAGTGCTAACTGAAGCTTTCTTT. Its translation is CSATPSVLTEAFF.

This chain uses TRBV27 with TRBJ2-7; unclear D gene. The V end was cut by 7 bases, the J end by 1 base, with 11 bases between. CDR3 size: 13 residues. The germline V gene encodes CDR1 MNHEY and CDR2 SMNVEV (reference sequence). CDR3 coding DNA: TGTGCCAGCACCTATAGCCTATCCTACGAGCAGTACTTC. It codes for CASTYSLSYEQYF.

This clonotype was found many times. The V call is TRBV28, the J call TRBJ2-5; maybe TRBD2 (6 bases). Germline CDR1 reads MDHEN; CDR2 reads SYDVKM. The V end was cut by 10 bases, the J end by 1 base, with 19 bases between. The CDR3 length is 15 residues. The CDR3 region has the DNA TGTGCCATTTCCCAGCGGAGGGACGGCCAAGAGACCCAGTACTTC. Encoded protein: CAISQRRDGQETQYF.

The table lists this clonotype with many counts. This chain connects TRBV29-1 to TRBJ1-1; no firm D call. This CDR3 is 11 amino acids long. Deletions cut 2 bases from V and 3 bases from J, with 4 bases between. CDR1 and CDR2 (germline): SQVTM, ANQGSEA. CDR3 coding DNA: TGCAGCGTTGAACGGTACACTGAAGCTTTCTTT. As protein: CSVERYTEAFF. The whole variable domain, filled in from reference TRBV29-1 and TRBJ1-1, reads SAVISQKPSRDICQRGTSLTIQCQVDSQVTMMFWYRQQPGQSLTLIATANQGSEATYESGFVIDKFPISRPNLTFSTLTVSNMSPEDSSIYLCSVERYTEAFFGQGTRLTVV.

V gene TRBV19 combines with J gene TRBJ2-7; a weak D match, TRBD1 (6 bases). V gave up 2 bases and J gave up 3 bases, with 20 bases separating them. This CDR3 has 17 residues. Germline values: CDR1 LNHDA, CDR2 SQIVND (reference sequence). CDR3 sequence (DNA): TGTGCCAGTAGTATAAGAGCGGTGGGGGACACCATCTACGAGCAGTACTTC. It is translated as CASSIRAVGDTIYEQYF. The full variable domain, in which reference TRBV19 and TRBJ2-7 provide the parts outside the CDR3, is DGGITQSPKYLFRKEGQNVTLSCEQNLNHDAMYWYRQDPGQGLRLIYYSQIVNDFQKGDIAEGYSVSREKKESFPLTVTSAQKNPTAFYLCASSIRAVGDTIYEQYFGPGTRLTVT.

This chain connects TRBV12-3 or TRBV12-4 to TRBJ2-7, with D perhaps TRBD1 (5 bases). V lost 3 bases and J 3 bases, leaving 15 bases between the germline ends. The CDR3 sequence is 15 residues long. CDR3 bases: TGTGCCAGCAGTTTCCGCTCAGACAGCTACTACGAGCAGTACTTC. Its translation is CASSFRSDSYYEQYF.

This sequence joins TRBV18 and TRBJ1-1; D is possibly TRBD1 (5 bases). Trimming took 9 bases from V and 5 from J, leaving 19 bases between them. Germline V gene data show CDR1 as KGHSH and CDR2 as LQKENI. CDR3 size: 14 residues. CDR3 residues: CASSQVGGGTEAFF. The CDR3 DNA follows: TGTGCCAGTTCTCAGGTCGGGGGTGGAACTGAAGCTTTCTTT.

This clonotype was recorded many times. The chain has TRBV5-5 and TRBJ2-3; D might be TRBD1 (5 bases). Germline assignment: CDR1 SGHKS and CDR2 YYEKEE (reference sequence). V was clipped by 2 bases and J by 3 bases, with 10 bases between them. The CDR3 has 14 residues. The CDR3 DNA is TGTGCCAGCAGCTTCCCCCCAGGGACAGATACGCAGTATTTT. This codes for CASSFPPGTDTQYF. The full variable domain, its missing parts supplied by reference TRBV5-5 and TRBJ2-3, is DAGVTQSPTHLIKTRGQQVTLRCSPISGHKSVSWYQQVLGQGPQFIFQYYEKEERGRGNFPDRFSARQFPNYSSELNVNALLLGDSALYLCASSFPPGTDTQYFGPGTRLTVL.

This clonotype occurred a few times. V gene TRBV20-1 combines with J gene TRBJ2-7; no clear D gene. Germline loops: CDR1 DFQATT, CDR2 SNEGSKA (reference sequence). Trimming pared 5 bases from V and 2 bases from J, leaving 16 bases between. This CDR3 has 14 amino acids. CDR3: CSALPPHYPYEQYF. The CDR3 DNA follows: TGCAGTGCTTTACCCCCTCACTATCCCTACGAGCAGTACTTC.

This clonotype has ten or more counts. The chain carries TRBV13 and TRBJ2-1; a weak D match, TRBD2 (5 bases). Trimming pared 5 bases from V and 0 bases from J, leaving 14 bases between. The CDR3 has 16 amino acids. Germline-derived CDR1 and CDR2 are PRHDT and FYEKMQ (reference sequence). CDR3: CASSVILGSSYNEQFF. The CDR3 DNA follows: TGTGCCAGCAGCGTAATACTAGGGAGCTCCTACAATGAGCAGTTCTTC.

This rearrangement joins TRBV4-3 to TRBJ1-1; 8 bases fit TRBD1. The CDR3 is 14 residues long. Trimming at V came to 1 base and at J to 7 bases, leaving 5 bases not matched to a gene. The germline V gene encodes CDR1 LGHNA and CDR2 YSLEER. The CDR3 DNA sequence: TGCGCCAGCAGCCAAGGGGCCGGGACAGGTGAAGCTTTCTTT. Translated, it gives CASSQGAGTGEAFF.

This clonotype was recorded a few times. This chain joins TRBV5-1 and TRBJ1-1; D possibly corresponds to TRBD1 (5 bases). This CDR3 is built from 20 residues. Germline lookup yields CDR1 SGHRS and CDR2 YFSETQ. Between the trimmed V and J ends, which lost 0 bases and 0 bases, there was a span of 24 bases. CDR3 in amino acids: CASSLAQTDHYFFMNTEAFF. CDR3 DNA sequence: TGCGCCAGCAGCTTGGCCCAGACAGACCACTATTTCTTTATGAACACTGAAGCTTTCTTT.

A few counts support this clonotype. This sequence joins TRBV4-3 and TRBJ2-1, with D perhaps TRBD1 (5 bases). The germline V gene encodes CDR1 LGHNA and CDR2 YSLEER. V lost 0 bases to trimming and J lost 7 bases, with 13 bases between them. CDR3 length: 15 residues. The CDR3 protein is CASSQESRGLNEQFF. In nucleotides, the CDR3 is TGCGCCAGCAGCCAAGAAAGTAGGGGCCTAAATGAGCAGTTCTTC.

The CDR3 region has the DNA TGTGCCAGCAGCCAAGATGGGGCGGGAGGGCCCCGGGGTGAGACCCAGTACTTC. The encoded protein is CASSQDGAGGPRGETQYF. The chain recombines TRBV4-2 with TRBJ2-5, with 9 nucleotides matching TRBD2. The trim removed 0 bases at V and 5 bases at J, leaving 13 bases unmatched. This CDR3 region has 18 residues. Per germline, CDR1 LGHNA and CDR2 YNFKEQ.

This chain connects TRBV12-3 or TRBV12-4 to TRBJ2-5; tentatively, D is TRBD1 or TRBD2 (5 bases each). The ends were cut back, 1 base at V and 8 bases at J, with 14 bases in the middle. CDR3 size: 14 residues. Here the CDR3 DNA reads TGTGCCAGCAGTTTAGGGGACCTTGGTCTAACCCAGTACTTC. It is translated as CASSLGDLGLTQYF.

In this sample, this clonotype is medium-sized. This CDR3 reads CASRSDGSGANVLTF. In DNA form, the CDR3 reads TGTGCCAGCAGATCGGACGGCTCTGGGGCCAACGTCCTGACTTTC. V and J are TRBV6-5 and TRBJ2-6; D uncertain. The V end lost 6 bases, the J end lost 0 bases, and 9 bases lay between the germline ends. The CDR3 consists of 15 residues. Germline V gene sequence: CDR1 MNHEY, CDR2 SVGAGI.

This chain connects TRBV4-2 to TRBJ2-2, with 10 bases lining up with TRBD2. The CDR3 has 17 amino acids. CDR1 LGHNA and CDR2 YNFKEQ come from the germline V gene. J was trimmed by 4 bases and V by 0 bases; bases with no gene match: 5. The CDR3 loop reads CASSQEAGGRGTGELFF. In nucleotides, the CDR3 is TGTGCCAGCAGCCAAGAAGCGGGAGGGCGTGGCACCGGGGAGCTGTTTTTT.

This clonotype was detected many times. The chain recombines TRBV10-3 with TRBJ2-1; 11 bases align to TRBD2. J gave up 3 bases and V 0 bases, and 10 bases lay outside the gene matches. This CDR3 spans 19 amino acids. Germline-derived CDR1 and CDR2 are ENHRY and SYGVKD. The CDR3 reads CAISESSRAGTSGYNEQFF. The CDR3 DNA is TGTGCCATCAGTGAGTCGTCCAGGGCCGGGACTAGCGGCTACAATGAGCAGTTCTTC.

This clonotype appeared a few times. The CDR3 region is CASSQGVGLAGVNTGELFF. CDR3 DNA: TGTGCCAGCAGCCAAGGGGTCGGACTAGCGGGAGTAAATACCGGGGAGCTGTTTTTT. The V call is TRBV14, the J call TRBJ2-2; 13 bases are shared with TRBD2. The CDR3 runs 19 residues. V gave up 1 base and J gave up 5 bases; unmatched junction bases: 10. Germline CDR1 SGHDN, CDR2 FVKESK.

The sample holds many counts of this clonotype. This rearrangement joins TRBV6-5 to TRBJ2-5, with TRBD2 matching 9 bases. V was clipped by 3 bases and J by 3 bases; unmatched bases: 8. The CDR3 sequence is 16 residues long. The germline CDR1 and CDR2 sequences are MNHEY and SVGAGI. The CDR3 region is CASSYLLAGYEETQYF. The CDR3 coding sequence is TGTGCCAGCAGTTATTTGCTAGCGGGATATGAAGAGACCCAGTACTTC.

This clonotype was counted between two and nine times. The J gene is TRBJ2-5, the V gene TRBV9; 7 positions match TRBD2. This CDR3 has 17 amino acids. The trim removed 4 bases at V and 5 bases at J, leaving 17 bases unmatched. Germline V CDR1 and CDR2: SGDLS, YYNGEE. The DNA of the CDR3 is TGTGCCAGCAGCCCCTTCCCCCCTAGCGGAGGGGATGAGACCCAGTACTTC. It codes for CASSPFPPSGGDETQYF.

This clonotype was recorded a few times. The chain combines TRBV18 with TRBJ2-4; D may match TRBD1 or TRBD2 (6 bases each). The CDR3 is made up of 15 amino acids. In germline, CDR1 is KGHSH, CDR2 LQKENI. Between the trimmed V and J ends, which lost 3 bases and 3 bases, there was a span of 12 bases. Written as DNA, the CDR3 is TGTGCCAGCTCACCTTGGGGGGCAGGCAAAAACATTCAGTACTTC. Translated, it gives CASSPWGAGKNIQYF.

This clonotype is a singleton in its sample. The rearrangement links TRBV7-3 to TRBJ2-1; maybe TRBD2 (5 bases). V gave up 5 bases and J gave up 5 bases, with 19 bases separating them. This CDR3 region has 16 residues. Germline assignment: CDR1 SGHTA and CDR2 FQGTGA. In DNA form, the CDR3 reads TGTGCCAGCAGCGAAGCCTTGGGCGGGCCTAACAATGAGCAGTTCTTC. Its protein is CASSEALGGPNNEQFF.

CDR3 in amino acids: CASSLFVGQGGNQPQHF. DNA of the CDR3: TGTGCCAGCAGTTTATTTGTAGGACAGGGAGGCAATCAGCCCCAGCATTTT. The chain uses TRBV12-3 or TRBV12-4 and TRBJ1-5; 8 nucleotides line up with TRBD1. The CDR3 spans 17 residues. V was pared by 2 bases and J by 2 bases, with 8 bases of the junction left unmatched.

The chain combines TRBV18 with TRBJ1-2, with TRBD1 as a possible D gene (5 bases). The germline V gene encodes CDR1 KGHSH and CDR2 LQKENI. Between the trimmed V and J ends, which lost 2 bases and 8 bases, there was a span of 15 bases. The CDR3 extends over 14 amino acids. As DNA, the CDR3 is TGTGCCAGCTCACCAGGGGCAGTGGTCGTGGGCTACACCTTC. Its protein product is CASSPGAVVVGYTF.

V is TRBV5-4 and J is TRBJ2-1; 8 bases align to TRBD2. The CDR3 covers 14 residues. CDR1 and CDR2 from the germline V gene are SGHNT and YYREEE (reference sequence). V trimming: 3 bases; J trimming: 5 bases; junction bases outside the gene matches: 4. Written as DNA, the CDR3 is TGTGCCAGCAGCTCGGGACTAGTGGACAATGAGCAGTTCTTC. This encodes CASSSGLVDNEQFF.